The next 16 T cell receptor beta chains were all read from a single sample in a study of CD8 T cells in ankylosing spondylitis. A single record per CDR3 protein comes from TCRdb applying MiXCR to the 5' RACE reads. The repertoire consists of about 220,000 distinct CDR3 sequences, with around 25% occurring once and the leading ten covering about 7%. The sequencing input was blood, either unsorted or a sorted T cell fraction (not recorded which). The receptors stem from a male donor with ankylosing spondylitis or in good health (not recorded which).

There are many counts of this clonotype. This chain uses TRBV3-1 with TRBJ2-7; TRBD1 agrees at 8 bases. This CDR3 has 15 residues. Trimming at V came to 0 bases and at J to 0 bases, leaving 1 base not matched to a gene. The V gene's germline CDR1 is LGHDT and CDR2 YNNKEL (reference sequence). CDR3 coding DNA: TGTGCCAGCAGCCAAGAGGGACAGGCCTCCTACGAGCAGTACTTC. Its protein is CASSQEGQASYEQYF.

The V call is TRBV12-3 or TRBV12-4, the J call TRBJ2-7; TRBD2 aligns across 8 bases. This CDR3 is built from 16 residues. The ends lost 1 base at V and 2 bases at J; junction bases unmatched: 7. Written as DNA, the CDR3 is TGTGCCAGCAGTTTAGGAAGACGGGAGGGAGCCTACGAGCAGTACTTC. It is translated as CASSLGRREGAYEQYF.

This clonotype has just one count. The chain is built from TRBV24-1 and TRBJ2-5, with 8 nucleotides matching TRBD2. Per germline, CDR1 KGHDR and CDR2 SFDVKD. This CDR3 has 18 residues. With V trimmed by 3 bases and J by 5 bases, 16 bases remained unmatched. This CDR3 reads CATSDPTPTSGGEETQYF. In DNA, the CDR3 is TGTGCCACCAGTGATCCAACTCCAACTAGCGGTGGGGAGGAGACCCAGTACTTC.

The gene calls are TRBV12-3 or TRBV12-4 and TRBJ2-7; no clear D gene. The ends were cut back, 0 bases at V and 4 bases at J, with 10 bases in the middle. The CDR3 is 14 residues long. CDR3 sequence reads: CASSLAPALYEQYF. The CDR3, as DNA: TGTGCCAGCAGTTTAGCGCCAGCCCTGTACGAGCAGTACTTC.

The chain joins TRBV29-1 to TRBJ2-1; 9 nucleotides match TRBD1. With 3 bases clipped from V and 8 bases from J, the junction kept 11 bases outside the gene matches. Germline V lookup: CDR1 SQVTM, CDR2 ANQGSEA. The CDR3 runs 15 residues. The chain's CDR3 is CSVDQGQGSFDEQFF. The DNA for the CDR3 is TGCAGCGTTGATCAGGGACAGGGTTCCTTCGATGAGCAGTTCTTC.

This clonotype was recorded a few times. This rearrangement joins TRBV20-1 to TRBJ2-7, with 10 bases fitting TRBD1. The CDR3 is 13 amino acids. The V segment lost 4 bases and the J segment 4 bases; nucleotides outside the gene matches: 4. Germline values: CDR1 DFQATT, CDR2 SNEGSKA (reference sequence). This CDR3 reads CSATRDRGYEQYF. CDR3 bases: TGCAGTGCTACCAGGGACAGGGGTTACGAGCAGTACTTC.

This clonotype was observed at least ten times. The chain has TRBV5-1 and TRBJ2-6, with 7 positions matching TRBD1. V gave up 5 bases and J gave up 1 base; unmatched junction bases: 3. The CDR3 sequence is 15 residues long. CDR1 and CDR2 from the germline V gene are SGHRS and YFSETQ. This CDR3 is CASRDRVSGANVLTF. In DNA, the CDR3 is TGCGCCAGCAGAGACAGGGTATCTGGGGCCAACGTCCTGACTTTC.

The J gene is TRBJ2-7, the V gene TRBV20-1, with TRBD2 as a possible D gene (6 bases). The CDR3 spans 14 residues. Per the germline V gene, CDR1 is DFQATT and CDR2 is SNEGSKA (reference sequence). The V gene lost 0 bases and the J gene lost 2 bases, with 11 bases spanning the gap. For the CDR3, the DNA is TGCAGTGCTAGAGACGGGAGTGGTACCTACGAGCAGTACTTC. As protein: CSARDGSGTYEQYF.

The chain links TRBV14 to TRBJ2-3; 8 positions agree with TRBD1. Germline V gene lookup returns CDR1 SGHDN and CDR2 FVKESK. The CDR3 sequence is 14 residues long. V dropped 5 bases and J dropped 5; count of bases not matched to a gene: 6. CDR3 protein: CASSKRTGLDTQYF. The CDR3 bases are TGTGCCAGCAGCAAACGGACAGGGTTAGATACGCAGTATTTT.

This clonotype was counted many times. V gene TRBV29-1 combines with J gene TRBJ2-5; no clear D gene. The germline V gene has CDR1 SQVTM and CDR2 ANQGSEA. Between the trimmed V and J ends, which lost 5 bases and 0 bases, there was a span of 1 base. This CDR3 has 10 residues. CDR3 residues: CSVYQETQYF. In nucleotides, the CDR3 is TGCAGCGTTTACCAAGAGACCCAGTACTTC.

In this sample, this clonotype turned up a few times. The J gene is TRBJ2-7, the V gene TRBV10-1, with no clear D. Germline lookup yields CDR1 WNHNN and CDR2 SYGVQD (reference sequence). This CDR3 region has 13 residues. Trimming stripped 0 bases from V and 6 bases from J, with 9 bases between. The CDR3 spells CASSESTTGEQYF. The CDR3 bases are TGCGCCAGCAGTGAGTCCACCACCGGCGAGCAGTACTTC.

This clonotype appeared many times. The chain joins TRBV27 to TRBJ1-6, with 9 bases aligning to TRBD1. The CDR3 has 13 residues. Germline V CDR1 and CDR2: MNHEY, SMNVEV (reference sequence). The J segment lost 9 bases and the V segment lost 5 bases, leaving 2 bases of the junction unmatched. CDR3 DNA: TGTGCCAGCAGTGTGGACAGGGGTTCACCCCTCCACTTT. Protein: CASSVDRGSPLHF.

This clonotype was observed many times. This chain connects TRBV7-6 to TRBJ2-1, with 7 bases lining up with TRBD1. This CDR3 is built from 16 residues. V lost 4 bases and J lost 2; bases outside the gene matches: 8. The germline CDR1 and CDR2 sequences are SGHVS and FNYEAQ. CDR3 protein: CASSSTGHGAYNEQFF. CDR3 nucleotides: TGTGCCAGCAGCTCGACAGGGCACGGGGCCTACAATGAGCAGTTCTTC.

The chain combines TRBV20-1 with TRBJ1-3; D call uncertain. V shed 0 bases and J shed 0 bases, with 6 bases lying between them. CDR1 is DFQATT, CDR2 SNEGSKA, per germline (reference sequence). This CDR3 comprises 14 residues. CDR3 residues: CSARDPFSGNTIYF. The CDR3, as DNA: TGCAGTGCTAGAGATCCCTTCTCTGGAAACACCATATATTTT.

This chain connects TRBV7-3 to TRBJ2-2; 7 nucleotides align to TRBD2. The CDR3 has 16 amino acids. V was pared by 5 bases and J by 7 bases, with 13 bases of the junction left unmatched. Germline V CDR1 and CDR2: SGHTA, FQGTGA. The CDR3, as DNA: TGTGCCAGCAGCCCCCGGGACTACCCTTCTGGCGGGGAGCTGTTTTTT. It specifies CASSPRDYPSGGELFF. The full variable domain, completed using reference TRBV7-3 and TRBJ2-2, is GAGVSQTPSNKVTEKGKYVELRCDPISGHTALYWYRQSLGQGPEFLIYFQGTGAADDSGLPNDRFFAVRPEGSVSTLKIQRTERGDSAVYLCASSPRDYPSGGELFFGEGSRLTVL.

This clonotype was seen many times. The chain has TRBV12-3 or TRBV12-4 and TRBJ1-2; a possible D gene is TRBD1 (5 bases). Trimming left V 1 base short and J 6 bases short, with 12 bases between. This CDR3 spans 14 amino acids. In nucleotides, the CDR3 is TGTGCCAGCAGTTTAGGTTCCAGGGAAGATGGCTACACCTTC. Encoded protein: CASSLGSREDGYTF.